Detailed here is one T cell receptor (beta chain). Its matching antigen is unknown. The data are from a study of T cell responses to AZD1222 COVID-19 vaccine. Study-level information: Pooled in the analysis were second doses at about 4 or about 12 weeks. Points from the study as a whole: Breadth and depth of Spike-specific TCRs rose after two AZD1222 doses. Females outnumbered males among donors, who were mostly white British; clonal diversity was possibly underestimated. In the spike-specific TCR repertoire, nearly half reportedly target unmutated variant regions.

The CDR3 is 11 residues long. Trimming removed 3 bases at V and 7 bases at J, with 2 bases between. Germline loops: CDR1 KGHDR, CDR2 SFDVKD. Assay used: immunoSEQ multiplex PCR; TCRdb lists only in-frame clones, some missing. The sample records 100,000 to 150,000 clones, 65% to 90% being singletons. The V gene is TRBV24-1, the J gene TRBJ2-2, with D unresolved. This material consisted of peripheral blood, taken on day 0 of AZD1222 vaccination. This clonotype was obtained from an adult in good health. Here the CDR3 reads CATSDSGELFF. Written as DNA, the CDR3 is TGTGCCACCAGTGATAGCGGGGAGCTGTTTTTT.